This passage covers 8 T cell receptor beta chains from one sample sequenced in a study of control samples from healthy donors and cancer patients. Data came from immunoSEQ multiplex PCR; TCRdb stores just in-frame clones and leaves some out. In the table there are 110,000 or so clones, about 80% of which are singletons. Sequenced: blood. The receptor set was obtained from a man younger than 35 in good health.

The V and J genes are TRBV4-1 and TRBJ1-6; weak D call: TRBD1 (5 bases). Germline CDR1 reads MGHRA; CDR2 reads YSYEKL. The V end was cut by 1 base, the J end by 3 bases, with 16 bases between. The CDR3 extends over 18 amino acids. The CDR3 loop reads CASSQVVGGVVYNSPLHF. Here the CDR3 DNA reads TGCGCCAGCAGCCAAGTGGTTGGGGGTGTCGTCTATAATTCACCCCTCCACTTT.

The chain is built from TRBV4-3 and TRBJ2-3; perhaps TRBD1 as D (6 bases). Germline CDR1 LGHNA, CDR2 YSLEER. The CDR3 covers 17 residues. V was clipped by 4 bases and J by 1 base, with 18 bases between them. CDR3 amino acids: CASSLRAQGKRTDTQYF. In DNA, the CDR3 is TGCGCCAGCAGCCTGAGAGCACAGGGAAAGCGCACAGATACGCAGTATTTT.

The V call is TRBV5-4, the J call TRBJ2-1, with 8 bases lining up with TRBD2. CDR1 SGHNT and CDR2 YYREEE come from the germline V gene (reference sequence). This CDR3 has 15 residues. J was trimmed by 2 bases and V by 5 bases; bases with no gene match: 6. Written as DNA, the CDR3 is TGTGCCAGCAGGGAGCAAGCGGGGGCCTACAATGAGCAGTTCTTC. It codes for CASREQAGAYNEQFF.

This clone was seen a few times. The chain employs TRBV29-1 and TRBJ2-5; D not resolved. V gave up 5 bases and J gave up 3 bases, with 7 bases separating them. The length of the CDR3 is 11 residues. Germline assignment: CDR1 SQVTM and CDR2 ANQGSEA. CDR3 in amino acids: CSVRPEETQYF. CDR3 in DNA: TGCAGCGTTCGACCCGAAGAGACCCAGTACTTC.

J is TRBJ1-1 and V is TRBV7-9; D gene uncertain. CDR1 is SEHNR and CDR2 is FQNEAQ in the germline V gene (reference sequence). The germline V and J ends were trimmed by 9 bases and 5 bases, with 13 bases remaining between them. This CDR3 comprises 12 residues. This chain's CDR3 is CASVKVGTEAFF. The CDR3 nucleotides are TGTGCCAGTGTCAAGGTTGGGACTGAAGCTTTCTTT.

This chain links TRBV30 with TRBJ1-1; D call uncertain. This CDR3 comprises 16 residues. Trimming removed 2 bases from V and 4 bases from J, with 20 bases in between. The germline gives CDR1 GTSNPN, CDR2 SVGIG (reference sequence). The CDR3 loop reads CAWSPSRTGRFTEAFF. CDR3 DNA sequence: TGTGCCTGGAGTCCCAGCCGGACGGGAAGGTTCACTGAAGCTTTCTTT.

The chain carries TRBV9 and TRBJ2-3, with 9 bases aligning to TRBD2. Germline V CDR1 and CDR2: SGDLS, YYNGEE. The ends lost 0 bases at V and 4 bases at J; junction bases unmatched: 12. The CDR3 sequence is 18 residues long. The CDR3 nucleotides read TGTGCCAGCAGCGTAGCTTACGCGCCCAGCGGGGGGTCAGATACGCAGTATTTT. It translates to CASSVAYAPSGGSDTQYF.

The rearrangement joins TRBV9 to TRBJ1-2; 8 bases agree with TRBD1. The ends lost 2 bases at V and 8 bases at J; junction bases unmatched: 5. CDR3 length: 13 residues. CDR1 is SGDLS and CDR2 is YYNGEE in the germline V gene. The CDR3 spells CASSVRGQWGYTF. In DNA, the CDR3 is TGTGCCAGCAGCGTCAGGGGGCAGTGGGGCTACACCTTC.